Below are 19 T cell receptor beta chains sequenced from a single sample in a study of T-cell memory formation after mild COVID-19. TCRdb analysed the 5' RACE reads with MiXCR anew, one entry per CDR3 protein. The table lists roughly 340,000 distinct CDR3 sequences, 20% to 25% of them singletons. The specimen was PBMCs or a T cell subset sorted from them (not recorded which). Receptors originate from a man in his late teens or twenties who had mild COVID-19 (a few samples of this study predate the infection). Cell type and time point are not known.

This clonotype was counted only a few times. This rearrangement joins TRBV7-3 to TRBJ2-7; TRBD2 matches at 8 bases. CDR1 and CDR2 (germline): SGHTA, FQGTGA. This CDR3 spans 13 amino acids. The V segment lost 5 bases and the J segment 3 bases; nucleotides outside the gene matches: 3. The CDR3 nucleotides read TGTGCCAGCAGCGAGGCGGGGGGCTACGAGCAGTACTTC. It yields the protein CASSEAGGYEQYF.

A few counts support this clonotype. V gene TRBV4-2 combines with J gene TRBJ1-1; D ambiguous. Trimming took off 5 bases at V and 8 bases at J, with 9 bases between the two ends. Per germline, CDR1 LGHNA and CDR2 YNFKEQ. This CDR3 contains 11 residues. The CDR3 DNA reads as TGTGCCAGCAGCTCGGGCCTAGAAGCTTTCTTT. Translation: CASSSGLEAFF.

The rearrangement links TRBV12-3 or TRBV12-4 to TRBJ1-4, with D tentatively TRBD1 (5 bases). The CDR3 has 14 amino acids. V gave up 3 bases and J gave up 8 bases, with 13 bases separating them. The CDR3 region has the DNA TGTGCCAGCAGTTTGTCCAGGGACGGAGAAAAACTGTTTTTT. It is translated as CASSLSRDGEKLFF.

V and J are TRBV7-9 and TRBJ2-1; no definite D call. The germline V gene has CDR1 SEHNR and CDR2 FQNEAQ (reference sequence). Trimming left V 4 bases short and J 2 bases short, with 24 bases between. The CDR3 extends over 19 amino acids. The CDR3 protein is CASSSDAIFLDRPYNEQFF. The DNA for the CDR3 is TGTGCCAGCAGCTCTGACGCTATATTCCTGGACCGTCCCTACAATGAGCAGTTCTTC.

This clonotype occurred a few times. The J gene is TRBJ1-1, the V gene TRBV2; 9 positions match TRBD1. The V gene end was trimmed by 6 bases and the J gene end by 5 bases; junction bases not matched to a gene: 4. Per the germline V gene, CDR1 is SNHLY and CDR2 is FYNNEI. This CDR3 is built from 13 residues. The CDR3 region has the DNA TGTGCCAGCAGGAGGACAGGGGAAACTGAAGCTTTCTTT. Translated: CASRRTGETEAFF.

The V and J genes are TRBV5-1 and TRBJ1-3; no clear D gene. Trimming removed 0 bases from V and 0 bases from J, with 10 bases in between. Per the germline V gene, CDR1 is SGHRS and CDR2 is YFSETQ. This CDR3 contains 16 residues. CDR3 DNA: TGCGCCAGCAGCTTGGCCGCCGGATACTCTGGAAACACCATATATTTT. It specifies CASSLAAGYSGNTIYF.

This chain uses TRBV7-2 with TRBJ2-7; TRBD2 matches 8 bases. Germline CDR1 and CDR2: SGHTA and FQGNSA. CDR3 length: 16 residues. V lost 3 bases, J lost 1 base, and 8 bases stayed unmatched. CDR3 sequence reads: CASSLGPTSVSYEQYF. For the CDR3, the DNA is TGTGCCAGCAGCTTGGGTCCGACTAGCGTATCCTACGAGCAGTACTTC.

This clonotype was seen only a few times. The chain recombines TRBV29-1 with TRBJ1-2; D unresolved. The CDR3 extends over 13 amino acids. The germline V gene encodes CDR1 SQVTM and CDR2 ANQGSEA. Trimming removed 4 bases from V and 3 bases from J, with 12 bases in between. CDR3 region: CSVGEGADYGYTF. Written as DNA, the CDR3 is TGCAGCGTTGGTGAGGGAGCGGACTATGGCTACACCTTC.

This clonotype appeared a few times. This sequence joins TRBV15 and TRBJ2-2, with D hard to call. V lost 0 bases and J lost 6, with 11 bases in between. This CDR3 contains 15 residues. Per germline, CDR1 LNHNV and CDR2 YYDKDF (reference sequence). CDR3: CATSRDSVRSGELFF. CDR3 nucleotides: TGTGCCACCAGCAGAGATTCCGTCCGGTCCGGGGAGCTGTTTTTT.

The CDR3 loop reads CASEGNTEAFF. The CDR3 region has the DNA TGTGCCAGCGAGGGGAACACTGAAGCTTTCTTT. The V and J genes are TRBV12-3 or TRBV12-4 and TRBJ1-1, with D unresolved. CDR3 length: 11 residues. The V end was cut by 8 bases, the J end by 1 base, with 5 bases between.

This CDR3 reads CSTETVGPPSQPQHF. The CDR3 DNA reads as TGCAGTACAGAGACCGTGGGCCCCCCGAGCCAGCCCCAGCATTTT. This chain uses TRBV20-1 with TRBJ1-5; no reliable D call. Trimming removed 8 bases from V and 7 bases from J, with 24 bases in between. Germline CDR1 reads DFQATT; CDR2 reads SNEGSKA (reference sequence). This CDR3 has 15 amino acids.

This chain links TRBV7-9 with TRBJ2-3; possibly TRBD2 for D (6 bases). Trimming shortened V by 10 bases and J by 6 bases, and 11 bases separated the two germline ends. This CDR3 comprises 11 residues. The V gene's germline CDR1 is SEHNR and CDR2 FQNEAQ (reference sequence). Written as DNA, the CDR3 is TGTGCCATCGTGGGGAGGGATACGCAGTATTTT. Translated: CAIVGRDTQYF.

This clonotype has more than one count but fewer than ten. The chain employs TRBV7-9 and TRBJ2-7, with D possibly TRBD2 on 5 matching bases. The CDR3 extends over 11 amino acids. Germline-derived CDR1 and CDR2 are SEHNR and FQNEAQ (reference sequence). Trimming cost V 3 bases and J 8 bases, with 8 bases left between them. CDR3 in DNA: TGTGCCAGCAGCTTGGCGGGCCAGCAGTACTTC. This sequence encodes CASSLAGQQYF.

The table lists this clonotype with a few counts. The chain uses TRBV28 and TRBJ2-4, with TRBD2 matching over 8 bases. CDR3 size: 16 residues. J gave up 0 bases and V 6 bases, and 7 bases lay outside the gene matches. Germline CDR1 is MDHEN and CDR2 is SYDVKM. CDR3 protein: CASRRREGLAKNIQYF. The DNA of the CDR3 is TGTGCCAGCAGGCGACGGGAGGGACTAGCCAAAAACATTCAGTACTTC.

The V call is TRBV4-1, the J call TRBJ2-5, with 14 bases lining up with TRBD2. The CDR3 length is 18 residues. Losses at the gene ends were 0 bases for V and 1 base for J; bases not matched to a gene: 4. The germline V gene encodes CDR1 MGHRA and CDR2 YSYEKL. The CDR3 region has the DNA TGCGCCAGCAGCCAAGAGATCGGACTAGCGGGGGGCCAAGAGACCCAGTACTTC. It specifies CASSQEIGLAGGQETQYF.

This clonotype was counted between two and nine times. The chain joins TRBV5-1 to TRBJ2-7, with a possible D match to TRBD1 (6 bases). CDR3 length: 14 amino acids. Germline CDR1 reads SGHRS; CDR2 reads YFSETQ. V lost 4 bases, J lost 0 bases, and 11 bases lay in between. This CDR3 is CASSGTPNSYEQYF. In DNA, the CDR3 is TGCGCCAGCAGCGGGACACCTAACTCCTACGAGCAGTACTTC. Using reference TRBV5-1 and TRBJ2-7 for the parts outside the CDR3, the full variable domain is KAGVTQTPRYLIKTRGQQVTLSCSPISGHRSVSWYQQTPGQGLQFLFEYFSETQRNKGNFPGRFSGRQFSNSRSEMNVSTLELGDSALYLCASSGTPNSYEQYFGPGTRLTVT.

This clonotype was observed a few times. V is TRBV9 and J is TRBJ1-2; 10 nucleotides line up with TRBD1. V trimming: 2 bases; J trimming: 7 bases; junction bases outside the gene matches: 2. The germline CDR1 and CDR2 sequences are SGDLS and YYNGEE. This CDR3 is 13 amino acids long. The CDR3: CASSVGQGSGYTF. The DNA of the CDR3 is TGTGCCAGCAGCGTGGGACAGGGGAGTGGCTACACCTTC.

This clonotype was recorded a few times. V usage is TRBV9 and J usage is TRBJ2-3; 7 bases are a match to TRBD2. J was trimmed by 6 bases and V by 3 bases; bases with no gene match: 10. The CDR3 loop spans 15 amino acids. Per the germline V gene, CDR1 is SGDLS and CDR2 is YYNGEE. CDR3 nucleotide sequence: TGTGCCAGCAGCGGGGAGGGACTACCTCGTGATACGCAGTATTTT. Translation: CASSGEGLPRDTQYF.

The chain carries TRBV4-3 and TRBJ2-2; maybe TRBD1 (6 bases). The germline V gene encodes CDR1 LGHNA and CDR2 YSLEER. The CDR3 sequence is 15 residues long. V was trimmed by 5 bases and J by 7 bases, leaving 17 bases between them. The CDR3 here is CASSAGWGQGGELFF. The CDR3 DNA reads TGCGCCAGCAGCGCCGGTTGGGGGCAAGGCGGGGAGCTGTTTTTT.